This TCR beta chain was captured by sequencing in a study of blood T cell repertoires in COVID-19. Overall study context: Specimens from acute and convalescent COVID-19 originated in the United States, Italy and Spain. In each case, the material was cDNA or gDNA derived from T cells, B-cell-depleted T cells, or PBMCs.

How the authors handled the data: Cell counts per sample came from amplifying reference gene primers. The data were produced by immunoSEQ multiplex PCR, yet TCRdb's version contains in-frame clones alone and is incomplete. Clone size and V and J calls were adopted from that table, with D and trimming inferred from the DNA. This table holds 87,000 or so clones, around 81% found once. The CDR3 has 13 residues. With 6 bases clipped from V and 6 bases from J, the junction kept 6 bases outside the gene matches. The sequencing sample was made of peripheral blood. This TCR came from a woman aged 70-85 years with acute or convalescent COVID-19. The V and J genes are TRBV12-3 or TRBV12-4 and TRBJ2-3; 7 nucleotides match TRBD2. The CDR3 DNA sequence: TGTGCCAGCAGCCCAAGGGAGGGCGATACGCAGTATTTT. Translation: CASSPREGDTQYF.